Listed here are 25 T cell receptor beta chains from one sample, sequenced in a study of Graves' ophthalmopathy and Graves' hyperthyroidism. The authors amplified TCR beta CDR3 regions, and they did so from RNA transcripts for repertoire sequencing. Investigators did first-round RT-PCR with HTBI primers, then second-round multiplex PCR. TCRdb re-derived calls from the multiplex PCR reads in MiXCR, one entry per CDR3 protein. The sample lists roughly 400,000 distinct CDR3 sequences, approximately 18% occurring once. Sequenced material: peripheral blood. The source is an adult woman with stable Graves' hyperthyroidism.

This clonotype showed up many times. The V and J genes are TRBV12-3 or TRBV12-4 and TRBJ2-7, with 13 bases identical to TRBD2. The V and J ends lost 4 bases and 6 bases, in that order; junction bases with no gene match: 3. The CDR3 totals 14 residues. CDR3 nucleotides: TGTGCCAGCAGTTCCGGACTAGCGGGAGTCGAGCAGTACTTC. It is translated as CASSSGLAGVEQYF.

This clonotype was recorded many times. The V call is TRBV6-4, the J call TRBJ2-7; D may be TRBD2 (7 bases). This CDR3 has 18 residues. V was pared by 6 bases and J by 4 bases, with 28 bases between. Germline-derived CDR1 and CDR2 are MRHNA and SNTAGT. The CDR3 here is CASRHPRAGEGLVYEQYF. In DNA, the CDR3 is TGTGCCAGCAGGCATCCACGGGCAGGGGAGGGCCTAGTATACGAGCAGTACTTC.

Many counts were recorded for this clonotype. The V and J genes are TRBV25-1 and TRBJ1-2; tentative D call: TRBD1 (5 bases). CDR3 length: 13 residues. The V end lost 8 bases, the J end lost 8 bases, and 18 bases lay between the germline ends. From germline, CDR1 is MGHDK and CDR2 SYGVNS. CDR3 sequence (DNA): TGTGCCAGCTCGGACGGGGGATCGACGGGCTACACCTTC. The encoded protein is CASSDGGSTGYTF.

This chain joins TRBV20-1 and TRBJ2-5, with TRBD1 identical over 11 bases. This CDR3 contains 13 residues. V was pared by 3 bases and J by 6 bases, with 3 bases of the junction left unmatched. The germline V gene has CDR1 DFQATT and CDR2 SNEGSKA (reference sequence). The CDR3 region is CSASGTGGQTQYF. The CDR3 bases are TGCAGTGCTAGCGGGACAGGGGGACAGACCCAGTACTTC.

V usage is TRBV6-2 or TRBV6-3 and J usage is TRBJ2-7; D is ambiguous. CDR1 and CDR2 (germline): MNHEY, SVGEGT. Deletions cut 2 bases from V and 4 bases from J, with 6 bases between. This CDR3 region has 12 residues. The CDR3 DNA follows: TGTGCCAGCAGTTACGGGCTATACGAGCAGTACTTC. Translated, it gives CASSYGLYEQYF.

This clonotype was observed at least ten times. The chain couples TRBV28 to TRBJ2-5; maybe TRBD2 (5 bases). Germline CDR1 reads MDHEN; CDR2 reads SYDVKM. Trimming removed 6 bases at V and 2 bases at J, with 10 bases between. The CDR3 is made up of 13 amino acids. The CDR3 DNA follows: TGTGCCAGCAGGCCCTGGGAGCAAGAGACCCAGTACTTC. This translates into CASRPWEQETQYF. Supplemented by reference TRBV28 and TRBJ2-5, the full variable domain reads DVKVTQSSRYLVKRTGEKVFLECVQDMDHENMFWYRQDPGLGLRLIYFSYDVKMKEKGDIPEGYSVSREKKERFSLILESASTNQTSMYLCASRPWEQETQYFGPGTRLLVL.

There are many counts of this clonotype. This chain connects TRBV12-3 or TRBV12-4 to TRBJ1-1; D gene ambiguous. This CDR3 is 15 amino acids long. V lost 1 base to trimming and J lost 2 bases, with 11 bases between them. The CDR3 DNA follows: TGTGCCAGCAGTTTAGAATGGGGATCAAACACTGAAGCTTTCTTT. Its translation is CASSLEWGSNTEAFF.

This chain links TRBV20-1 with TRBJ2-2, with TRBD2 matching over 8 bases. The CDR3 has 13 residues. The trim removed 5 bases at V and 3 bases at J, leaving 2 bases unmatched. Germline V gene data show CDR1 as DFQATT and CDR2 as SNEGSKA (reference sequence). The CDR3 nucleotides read TGCAGTGCTCCAGCGGGAGACACCGGGGAGCTGTTTTTT. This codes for CSAPAGDTGELFF.

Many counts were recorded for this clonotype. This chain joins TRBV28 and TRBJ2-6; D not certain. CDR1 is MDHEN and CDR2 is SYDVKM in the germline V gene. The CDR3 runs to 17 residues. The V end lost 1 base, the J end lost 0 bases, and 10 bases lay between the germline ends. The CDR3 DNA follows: TGTGCCAGCAGTTTATTTGGTGAGAGCTCTGGGGCCAACGTCCTGACTTTC. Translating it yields CASSLFGESSGANVLTF.

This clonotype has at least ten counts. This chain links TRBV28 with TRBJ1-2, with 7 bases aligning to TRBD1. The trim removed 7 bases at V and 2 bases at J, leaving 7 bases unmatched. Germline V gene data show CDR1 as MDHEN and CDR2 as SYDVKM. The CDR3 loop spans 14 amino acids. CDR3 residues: CASNRGGANYGYTF. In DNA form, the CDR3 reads TGTGCCAGCAACCGAGGGGGCGCGAACTATGGCTACACCTTC.

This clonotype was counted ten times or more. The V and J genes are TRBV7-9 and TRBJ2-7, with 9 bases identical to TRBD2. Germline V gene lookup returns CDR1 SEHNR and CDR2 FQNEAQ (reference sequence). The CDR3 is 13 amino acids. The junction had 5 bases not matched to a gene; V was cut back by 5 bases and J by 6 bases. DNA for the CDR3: TGTGCCAGCAGCACAGGACTAGCGTCCGAGCAGTACTTC. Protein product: CASSTGLASEQYF. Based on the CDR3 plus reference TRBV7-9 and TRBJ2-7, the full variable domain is DTGVSQNPRHKITKRGQNVTFRCDPISEHNRLYWYRQTLGQGPEFLTYFQNEAQLEKSRLLSDRFSAERPKGSFSTLEIQRTEQGDSAMYLCASSTGLASEQYFGPGTRLTVT.

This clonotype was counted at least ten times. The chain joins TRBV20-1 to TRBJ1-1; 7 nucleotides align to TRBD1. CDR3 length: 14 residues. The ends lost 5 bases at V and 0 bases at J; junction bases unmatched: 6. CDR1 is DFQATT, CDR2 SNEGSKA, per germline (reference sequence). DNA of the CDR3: TGCAGTGCTGAGGTGACAGGGCTGAACACTGAAGCTTTCTTT. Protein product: CSAEVTGLNTEAFF.

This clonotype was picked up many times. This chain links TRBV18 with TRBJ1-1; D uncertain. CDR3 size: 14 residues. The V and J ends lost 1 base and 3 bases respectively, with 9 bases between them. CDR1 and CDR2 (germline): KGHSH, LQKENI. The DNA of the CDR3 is TGTGCCAGCTCACCACAGGCTCTGGACACTGAAGCTTTCTTT. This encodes CASSPQALDTEAFF.

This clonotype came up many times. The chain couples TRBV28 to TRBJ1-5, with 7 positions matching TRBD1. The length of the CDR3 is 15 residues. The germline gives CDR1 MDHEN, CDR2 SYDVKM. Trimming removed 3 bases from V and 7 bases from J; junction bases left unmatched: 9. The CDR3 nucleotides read TGTGCCAGCAGTTTTTATGGGACAGCTAACCAGCCCCAGCATTTT. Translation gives CASSFYGTANQPQHF.

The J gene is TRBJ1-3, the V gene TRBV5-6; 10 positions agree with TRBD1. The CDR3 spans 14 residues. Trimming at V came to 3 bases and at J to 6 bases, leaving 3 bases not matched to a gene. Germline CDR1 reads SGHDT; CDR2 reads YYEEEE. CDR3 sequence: CASSWDRGENTIYF. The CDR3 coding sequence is TGTGCCAGCAGCTGGGACAGGGGCGAAAACACCATATATTTT.

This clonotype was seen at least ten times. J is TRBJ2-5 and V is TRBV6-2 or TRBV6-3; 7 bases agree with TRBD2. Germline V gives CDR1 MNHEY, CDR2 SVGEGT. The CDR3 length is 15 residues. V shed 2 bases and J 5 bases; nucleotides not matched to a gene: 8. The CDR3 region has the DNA TGTGCCAGCAGTTACAGCGGGAAGGGTGAGGAGACCCAGTACTTC. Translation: CASSYSGKGEETQYF.

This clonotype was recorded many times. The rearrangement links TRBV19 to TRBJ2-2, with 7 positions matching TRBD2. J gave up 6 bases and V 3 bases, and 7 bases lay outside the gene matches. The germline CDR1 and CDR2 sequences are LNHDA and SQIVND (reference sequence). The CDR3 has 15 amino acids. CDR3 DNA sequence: TGTGCCAGTAGTATGTGGCTAGCGGTGGCCGGGGAGCTGTTTTTT. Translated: CASSMWLAVAGELFF.

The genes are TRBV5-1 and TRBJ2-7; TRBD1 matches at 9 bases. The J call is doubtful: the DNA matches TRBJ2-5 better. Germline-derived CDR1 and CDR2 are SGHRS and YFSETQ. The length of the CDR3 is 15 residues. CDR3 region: CASRPPGQGGETQYF. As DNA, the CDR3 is TGCGCCAGCAGACCCCCGGGACAGGGTGGGGAGACCCAGTACTTC.

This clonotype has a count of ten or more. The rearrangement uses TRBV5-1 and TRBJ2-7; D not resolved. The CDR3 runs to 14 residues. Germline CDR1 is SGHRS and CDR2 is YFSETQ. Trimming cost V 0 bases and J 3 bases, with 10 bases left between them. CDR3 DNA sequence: TGCGCCAGCAGCTTGGACGGAAACCGCTACGAGCAGTACTTC. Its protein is CASSLDGNRYEQYF.

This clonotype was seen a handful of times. The CDR3 is CASSPSRISGNTIYF. The CDR3 DNA sequence: TGTGCCAGCAGCCCTAGTAGAATCTCTGGAAACACCATATATTTT. The chain links TRBV11-2 to TRBJ1-3; D is unresolved. Looked up from germline, CDR1 is SGHAT and CDR2 is FQNNGV. Trimming left V 5 bases short and J 0 bases short, with 11 bases between. This CDR3 region has 15 residues.

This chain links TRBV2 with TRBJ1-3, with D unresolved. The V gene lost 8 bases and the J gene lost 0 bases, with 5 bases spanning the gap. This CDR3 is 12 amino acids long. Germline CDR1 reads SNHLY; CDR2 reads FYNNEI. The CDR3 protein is CASGSSGNTIYF. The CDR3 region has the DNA TGTGCCAGCGGCAGCTCTGGAAACACCATATATTTT.

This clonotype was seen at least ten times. CDR3 loop: CASSARAHEQYF. DNA for the CDR3: TGTGCCAGCAGCGCCAGGGCCCACGAGCAGTACTTC. This chain joins TRBV7-6 and TRBJ2-7; the D gene is possibly TRBD1 (5 bases). Germline CDR1 reads SGHVS; CDR2 reads FNYEAQ. The V gene lost 5 bases and the J gene lost 5 bases, with 10 bases spanning the gap. The CDR3 loop spans 12 amino acids.

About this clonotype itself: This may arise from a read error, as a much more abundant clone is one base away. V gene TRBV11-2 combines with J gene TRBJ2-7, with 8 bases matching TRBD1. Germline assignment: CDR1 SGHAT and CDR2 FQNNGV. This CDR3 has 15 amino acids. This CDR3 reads CANSLGQGVSHEQYF. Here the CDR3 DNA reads TGTGCCAACAGCTTAGGACAGGGAGTCTCCCACGAGCAGTACTTC.

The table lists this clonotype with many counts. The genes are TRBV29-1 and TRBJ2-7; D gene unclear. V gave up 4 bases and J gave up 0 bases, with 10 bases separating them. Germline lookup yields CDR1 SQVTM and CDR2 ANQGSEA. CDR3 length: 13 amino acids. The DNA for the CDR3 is TGCAGCGTTGCGGTTGGGTACTCCTACGAGCAGTACTTC. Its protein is CSVAVGYSYEQYF.

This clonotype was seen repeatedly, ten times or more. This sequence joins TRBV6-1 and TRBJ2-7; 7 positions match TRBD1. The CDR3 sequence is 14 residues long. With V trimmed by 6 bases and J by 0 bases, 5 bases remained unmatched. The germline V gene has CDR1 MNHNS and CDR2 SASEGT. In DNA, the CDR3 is TGTGCCAGCAGATGGGACAGAATCTCCTACGAGCAGTACTTC. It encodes CASRWDRISYEQYF.